Each of the 16 T cell receptor beta chains below was sequenced from the same sample in a study of shared clonotypes between healthy human individuals. The assay was immunoSEQ multiplex PCR, and TCRdb's table has in-frame clones only and misses some. The sample has approximately 480,000 clones, roughly 85% seen once; the top ten hold about 12%. The sequenced material came from PBMCs. These receptor sequences come from a woman between 40 and 55 years old in good health. Some clones in this sample may be carry-over from other donors' samples.

CDR3 sequence: CASSGQENTGELFF. The CDR3 DNA reads TGTGCCAGCAGTGGTCAGGAGAACACCGGGGAGCTGTTTTTT. The chain employs TRBV27 and TRBJ2-2; the D is unclear. Trimming removed 5 bases at V and 1 base at J, with 8 bases between. CDR1 is MNHEY and CDR2 is SMNVEV in the germline V gene (reference sequence). The CDR3 is 14 amino acids.

The chain combines TRBV7-8 with TRBJ1-1, with D tentatively TRBD1 (6 bases). Germline V gene sequence: CDR1 SGHVS, CDR2 FQNEAQ. The germline V and J ends were trimmed by 5 bases and 4 bases, with 14 bases remaining between them. The CDR3 runs to 14 residues. CDR3 DNA: TGTGCCAGCAGCCCCCGGACAGCCGTCACTGAAGCTTTCTTT. Translation gives CASSPRTAVTEAFF. The full variable domain, its missing parts supplied by reference TRBV7-8 and TRBJ1-1, is GAGVSQSPRYKVAKRGQDVALRCDPISGHVSLFWYQQALGQGPEFLTYFQNEAQLDKSGLPSDRFFAERPEGSVSTLKIQRTQQEDSAVYLCASSPRTAVTEAFFGQGTRLTVV.

This chain uses TRBV7-2 with TRBJ1-2; tentative D call: TRBD1 (6 bases). With 0 bases removed from V and 5 bases from J, the gap between germline ends came to 22 bases. Germline V gene data show CDR1 as SGHTA and CDR2 as FQGNSA. The CDR3 is made up of 18 amino acids. This CDR3 is CASSLAMDAGAGGYGYTF. Here the CDR3 DNA reads TGTGCCAGCAGCTTAGCTATGGACGCGGGGGCGGGAGGGTATGGCTACACCTTC. The variable domain in full, completed from reference TRBV7-2 and TRBJ1-2, reads GAGVSQSPSNKVTEKGKDVELRCDPISGHTALYWYRQSLGQGLEFLIYFQGNSAPDKSGLPSDRFSAERTGGSVSTLTIQRTQQEDSAVYLCASSLAMDAGAGGYGYTFGSGTRLTVV.

This clone was picked up many times. V is TRBV4-1 and J is TRBJ2-7; a weak D match, TRBD2 (6 bases). CDR3 length: 16 amino acids. V was cut by 3 bases and J by 6 bases, with 21 bases left in between. CDR1 and CDR2 from the germline V gene are MGHRA and YSYEKL. CDR3 coding DNA: TGCGCCAGCAGCCAGGGATTATCGGGACTCCGGGCCGAGCAGTACTTC. It codes for CASSQGLSGLRAEQYF.

The genes are TRBV14 and TRBJ1-1, with TRBD1 identical over 8 bases. The CDR3 totals 16 residues. Germline CDR1 reads SGHDN; CDR2 reads FVKESK. V was pared by 4 bases and J by 3 bases, with 10 bases of the junction left unmatched. DNA of the CDR3: TGTGCCAGCAGCCTAGGACAGGGTAGACTGGACACTGAAGCTTTCTTT. The encoded protein is CASSLGQGRLDTEAFF.

This clone has just one count. This chain uses TRBV28 with TRBJ2-7; D remains unclear. The CDR3 has 16 amino acids. Deletions cut 6 bases from V and 5 bases from J, with 23 bases between. Germline V gene sequence: CDR1 MDHEN, CDR2 SYDVKM. CDR3 in amino acids: CASSFSSAGPVHEQYF. The CDR3 nucleotides are TGTGCCAGCAGCTTCAGCTCAGCCGGGCCAGTGCACGAGCAGTACTTC. Variable domain in full (rest from reference TRBV28 and TRBJ2-7): DVKVTQSSRYLVKRTGEKVFLECVQDMDHENMFWYRQDPGLGLRLIYFSYDVKMKEKGDIPEGYSVSREKKERFSLILESASTNQTSMYLCASSFSSAGPVHEQYFGPGTRLTVT.

This chain links TRBV28 with TRBJ1-2, with a possible D match to TRBD1 (6 bases). V shed 2 bases and J shed 12 bases, with 10 bases lying between them. The CDR3 covers 11 residues. CDR1 and CDR2 from the germline V gene are MDHEN and SYDVKM. This CDR3 reads CASSLGGADTF. The CDR3 bases are TGTGCCAGCAGTTTAGGGGGGGCGGACACCTTC.

The chain combines TRBV28 with TRBJ1-5, with D uncertain. V was cut by 4 bases and J by 2 bases, with 6 bases left in between. Germline CDR1 MDHEN, CDR2 SYDVKM. The CDR3 totals 13 residues. The CDR3 loop is CASSWRGNQPQHF. CDR3 nucleotides: TGTGCCAGCAGTTGGCGTGGCAATCAGCCCCAGCATTTT.

J is TRBJ2-1 and V is TRBV28, with 8 bases aligning to TRBD2. Germline-derived CDR1 and CDR2 are MDHEN and SYDVKM. The V and J ends lost 1 base and 8 bases, in that order; junction bases with no gene match: 4. The CDR3 is made up of 14 amino acids. CDR3 protein: CASSLYGRADEQFF. As DNA, the CDR3 is TGTGCCAGCAGTTTATACGGGAGGGCGGATGAGCAGTTCTTC.

V is TRBV28 and J is TRBJ2-1; D could derive from TRBD1 or TRBD2 (5 bases each). The germline CDR1 and CDR2 sequences are MDHEN and SYDVKM. Trimming took 6 bases from V and 0 from J, leaving 12 bases between them. The CDR3 loop spans 15 amino acids. CDR3 nucleotides: TGTGCCAGCAGGAGGGACGCCACCTCCTACAATGAGCAGTTCTTC. Residues: CASRRDATSYNEQFF.

In nucleotides, the CDR3 is TGCAGCGGAACCGGGGGTACGATAAACACTGAAGCTTTCTTT. Amino acid sequence: CSGTGGTINTEAFF. V gene TRBV29-1 combines with J gene TRBJ1-1; D possibly corresponds to TRBD1 (5 bases). Trimming removed 7 bases from V and 2 bases from J, with 17 bases in between. Per germline, CDR1 SQVTM and CDR2 ANQGSEA. This CDR3 region has 14 residues.

The chain links TRBV30 to TRBJ1-4; 7 positions agree with TRBD1. The CDR3 length is 14 residues. Trimming at V came to 2 bases and at J to 1 base, leaving 1 base not matched to a gene. In germline, CDR1 is GTSNPN, CDR2 SVGIG (reference sequence). This CDR3 is CAWSQGVTNEKLFF. DNA for the CDR3: TGTGCCTGGAGTCAGGGGGTAACTAATGAAAAACTGTTTTTT.

This chain uses TRBV6-1 with TRBJ2-5; either TRBD1 or TRBD2 may supply D (5 bases each). Trimming shortened V by 1 base and J by 7 bases, and 10 bases separated the two germline ends. CDR3 length: 13 amino acids. Germline V lookup: CDR1 MNHNS, CDR2 SASEGT. DNA for the CDR3: TGTGCCAGCAGTGAAGGCCCTGGGGGGACCCAGTACTTC. It is translated as CASSEGPGGTQYF.

This rearrangement joins TRBV9 to TRBJ2-1; no firm D call. CDR3 length: 14 residues. The germline gives CDR1 SGDLS, CDR2 YYNGEE. V gave up 2 bases and J gave up 0 bases, with 6 bases separating them. CDR3 bases: TGTGCCAGCAGCGTCGGTTTCTCCTACAATGAGCAGTTCTTC. Its translation: CASSVGFSYNEQFF.

This chain links TRBV11-2 with TRBJ2-2; 7 bases line up with TRBD2. This CDR3 has 15 amino acids. Germline CDR1 and CDR2: SGHAT and FQNNGV. Trimming cost V 1 base and J 4 bases; bases outside gene matches: 3. The CDR3 coding sequence is TGTGCCAGCAGCTTAGGACTAGCCCCCACCGGGGAGCTGTTTTTT. It is translated as CASSLGLAPTGELFF.

The V and J genes are TRBV19 and TRBJ1-3; unclear D gene. CDR1 and CDR2 from the germline V gene are LNHDA and SQIVND (reference sequence). V dropped 2 bases and J dropped 4 bases, with 9 bases sitting between them. The CDR3 sequence is 14 residues long. The CDR3 region has the DNA TGTGCCAGTAGTATATTGGCGGAAGGAAACACCATATATTTT. Translated, it gives CASSILAEGNTIYF. Complete variable domain (other parts from reference TRBV19 and TRBJ1-3): DGGITQSPKYLFRKEGQNVTLSCEQNLNHDAMYWYRQDPGQGLRLIYYSQIVNDFQKGDIAEGYSVSREKKESFPLTVTSAQKNPTAFYLCASSILAEGNTIYFGEGSWLTVV.